These 7 T cell receptor beta chains were sequenced from one sample in a study of T-cell reconstitution after alpha-beta-depleted transplantation in children. The authors prepared the TCRbeta library with unique molecular identifiers. TCRdb fed the PCR reads into MiXCR, producing one record per CDR3 protein. The sample yields a few hundred thousand distinct CDR3 sequences, 15% to 20% seen once. Sequencing used PBMCs, mostly from graft donor cells, obtained 360 days after TCRalphabeta/CD19-depleted stem cell transplant. Source of these receptors: a boy younger than two who had a stem cell transplant for Wiskott-Aldrich syndrome, so the T cells may come from the graft donor.

V usage is TRBV2 and J usage is TRBJ2-7; D perhaps matches TRBD1 (5 bases). The CDR3 has 13 residues. Germline CDR1 and CDR2: SNHLY and FYNNEI. The V gene lost 4 bases and the J gene lost 2 bases, with 9 bases spanning the gap. CDR3 bases: TGTGCCAGCAGTGTGCACAGGACCTACGAGCAGTACTTC. Translated, it gives CASSVHRTYEQYF. The variable domain in full, completed from reference TRBV2 and TRBJ2-7, reads EPEVTQTPSHQVTQMGQEVILRCVPISNHLYFYWYRQILGQKVEFLVSFYNNEISEKSEIFDDQFSVERPDGSNFTLKIRSTKLEDSAMYFCASSVHRTYEQYFGPGTRLTVT.

The rearrangement links TRBV7-9 to TRBJ2-7, with D tentatively TRBD2 (6 bases). CDR1 is SEHNR, CDR2 FQNEAQ, per germline (reference sequence). V was pared by 3 bases and J by 1 base, with 13 bases between. The CDR3 is 15 amino acids. The CDR3 reads CASSFAPGLSYEQYF. The CDR3 DNA reads as TGTGCCAGCAGCTTCGCCCCGGGACTGTCCTACGAGCAGTACTTC.

This clonotype has more than one count but fewer than ten. The CDR3 loop is CSARGKGPYEQYF. The CDR3 coding sequence is TGCAGTGCTAGAGGGAAAGGGCCCTACGAGCAGTACTTC. The chain recombines TRBV20-1 with TRBJ2-7; no definite D call. The CDR3 runs 13 residues. CDR1 is DFQATT and CDR2 is SNEGSKA in the germline V gene (reference sequence). Trimming took off 1 base at V and 2 bases at J, with 9 bases between the two ends.

Ten or more counts support this clonotype. This chain joins TRBV12-3 or TRBV12-4 and TRBJ2-5, with 7 bases matching TRBD1. The CDR3 covers 14 residues. The trim removed 3 bases at V and 2 bases at J, leaving 3 bases unmatched. The CDR3 sequence: CASSFSGQQETQYF. DNA of the CDR3: TGTGCCAGCAGTTTTTCGGGACAGCAAGAGACCCAGTACTTC.

V is TRBV9 and J is TRBJ2-1; D gene uncertain. The CDR3 consists of 16 residues. The V and J ends lost 0 bases and 4 bases respectively, with 14 bases between them. Germline-derived CDR1 and CDR2 are SGDLS and YYNGEE. The CDR3 sequence: CASSVGPLLGYNEQFF. The CDR3 DNA follows: TGTGCCAGCAGCGTAGGGCCCTTATTAGGGTACAATGAGCAGTTCTTC.

The gene calls are TRBV6-1 and TRBJ1-2; 7 nucleotides align to TRBD1. The CDR3 length is 17 residues. Looked up from germline, CDR1 is MNHNS and CDR2 is SASEGT. With V trimmed by 6 bases and J by 1 base, 14 bases remained unmatched. The CDR3 is CASSAVLNRGYNYGYTF. The CDR3 DNA follows: TGTGCCAGCAGCGCGGTACTAAACAGGGGCTATAACTATGGCTACACCTTC.

The CDR3 is CASSVVEDTQYF. In DNA form, the CDR3 reads TGTGCCAGCAGCGTAGTTGAAGATACGCAGTATTTT. The genes are TRBV9 and TRBJ2-3; no reliable D call. V lost 0 bases, J lost 5 bases, and 4 bases lay in between. Germline V lookup: CDR1 SGDLS, CDR2 YYNGEE. The CDR3 length is 12 residues.